This T cell receptor beta chain was recovered during a study of T cells expressing NK-cell markers. Overall study: From sorted CD3+CD56+NKG2C+, CD3+CD56+NKG2C- and CD3+CD56-NKG2C+ T cells came the TCR beta repertoires. With respect to HCMV, most of the eight sequenced donors were seropositive, and one was seronegative.

The CDR3 is made up of 23 amino acids. Per the germline V gene, CDR1 is SGHRS and CDR2 is YFSETQ. Study findings and constraints: One observes that, in a handful of donors, these clonotypes were also the leading ones within the CD3+CD56-NKG2C+ fraction.

To note about this clonotype: The antigen is unknown.

The authors made TCR beta cDNA libraries by 5'RACE template switching. This switching added a universal primer site and UMIs. TCRdb reprocessed the 5' RACE reads, with one entry per CDR3 protein and no DNA. The sample includes 400,000 or so distinct CDR3 sequences. This sequence originates from a woman aged 45-65 years in good health. Sequences were obtained from blood T cells: a sorted CD56 or NKG2C T cell subset, CD4+ or CD8+ T cells, or bulk PBMC T cells (not recorded which). The chain has TRBV5-1 and TRBJ2-1; the TRBD2 assignment by TCRdb is unverifiable without DNA. CDR3 protein: CASSLRGLAGGRVQGRSYNEQFF.